These T cell receptor beta chains were read from a single sample in a study of patients with pleural tuberculosis. MiXCR, applied by TCRdb to the reads, yields one record per CDR3 protein. This table holds about 29,000 distinct CDR3 sequences, 18% found once. Specimen: peripheral blood. These receptors came from a human donor with pleural tuberculosis. Each CDR3 is given with its conserved first and last residue. Fields, in order: J gene, D gene, V gene, clone size, CDR3 DNA, CDR3 protein. A D gene is named only where the DNA matches it firmly. Size values are once, few and many counts, or a class for expanded clones, and some rows have none.

TRBJ2-2 | NA | TRBV7-9 | many | TGTGCCAGCAGCCCGGTGGGGAACACCGGGGAGCTGTTTTTT | CASSPVGNTGELFF
TRBJ2-7 | NA | TRBV25-1 | many | TGTGCCAGCAGCCCAGACAGGAGGGACTCCGGGAGTGTGCAGTACTTC | CASSPDRRDSGSVQYF
TRBJ1-6 | TRBD1 | TRBV20-1 | medium-sized | TGCAGTGCTAGACCGGACAGGGCTGAATTCTCACCCCTCCACTTT | CSARPDRAEFSPLHF
TRBJ2-1 | NA | TRBV4-1 | medium-sized | TGCGCCAGCAGCCAAAACTTCAATGAGCAGTTCTTC | CASSQNFNEQFF
TRBJ2-5 | NA | TRBV27 | many | TGTGCCAGCAGTTTATTTGGAGGGTCACAAGAGACCCAGTACTTC | CASSLFGGSQETQYF
TRBJ1-3 | NA | TRBV4-3 | many | TGCGCCAGCAGCCAAGGGGCGCAGGGAAACACCATATATTTT | CASSQGAQGNTIYF
TRBJ2-1 | NA | TRBV6-2/TRBV6-3 | few | TGTGCCAGCAGTTACTCCGGGGCACCTTACAATGAGCAGTTCTTC | CASSYSGAPYNEQFF
TRBJ1-2 | NA | TRBV6-1 | many | TGTGCCAGCAGTCCTGAAGCTTTGACTACTAACTATGGCTACACCTTC | CASSPEALTTNYGYTF
TRBJ2-1 | NA | TRBV7-6 | many | TGTGCCAGCAGCCCCCGTGGGGGTTTTGAGCAGTTCTTC | CASSPRGGFEQFF
TRBJ2-5 | TRBD2 | TRBV3-1 | many | TGTGCCAGCAGCCAAGATCCAGCGGGGGCCCGGCGAGAGACCCAGTACTTC | CASSQDPAGARRETQYF
TRBJ2-1 | TRBD2 | TRBV20-1 | many | TGCAGTGTCACGCCGAGCGGGGCGGACCGAGAGCAGTTCTTC | CSVTPSGADREQFF
TRBJ2-1 | TRBD2 | TRBV18 | NA | TGTGCCAGCCCACCGACTAGCGACAATGAGCAGTCCTTC | CASPPTSDNEQSF
TRBJ1-1 | TRBD1 | TRBV6-1 | medium-sized | TGTGCCAGCAGTGATTTGGGACAGTTGAACACTGAAGCTTTCTTT | CASSDLGQLNTEAFF
TRBJ2-3 | NA | TRBV20-1 | NA | TGCAGTGCCCTCGGCGACGCAGATACGCAGTATTTT | CSALGDADTQYF
TRBJ2-7 | NA | TRBV12-3/TRBV12-4 | NA | TGTGCCAGCAGTTTAGGAGAAACAGGGATGCCCCCCGACGGGCAGTACTTC | CASSLGETGMPPDGQYF
TRBJ2-7 | NA | TRBV12-3/TRBV12-4 | many | TGTGCCAGCTCATTGGACGGACCCTACGAGCAGTACTTC | CASSLDGPYEQYF
TRBJ2-3 | NA | TRBV9 | NA | TGTGCCAGCAGCGTAGATGCCCGGCTTACAGATGCGCAGTATTTT | CASSVDARLTDAQYF
TRBJ2-7 | NA | TRBV27 | NA | TGTGCCAGCAGCAAGGGGCAGGGGACCTACGGGCAGTACTTC | CASSKGQGTYGQYF
TRBJ2-1 | TRBD1 | TRBV12-3/TRBV12-4 | NA | TGTGCCAGCAGCCCCCCGACAGGGACAAATCAGTTCTTC | CASSPPTGTNQFF
TRBJ2-2 | TRBD2 | TRBV7-6 | many | TGTGCCAGCAGCGCGGGACTAGCCCGGGGAGGGGCCGGGGAGCTGTTTTTT | CASSAGLARGGAGELFF
TRBJ2-1 | NA | TRBV9 | many | TGTGCCAGCAGCGTAGGCTCCGAGCAGTTCTTC | CASSVGSEQFF
TRBJ1-2 | NA | TRBV7-2 | many | TGTGCCAGCAGCCCGTTCAAAGTCGACTATGGCTACACCTTC | CASSPFKVDYGYTF
TRBJ2-7 | TRBD1 | TRBV2 | many | TGTGCCAGCAGCTTCTTGACAGGGGGCGGCGAGCAGTACTTC | CASSFLTGGGEQYF
TRBJ1-5 | NA | TRBV20-1 | many | TGCAGTGCTAGAGACAGGTACAGTGGCAATCAGCCCCAGCATTTT | CSARDRYSGNQPQHF
TRBJ2-1 | NA | TRBV20-1 | many | TGCAGTGCTAGGGCAACGATTACTAGAAATGAGCAGTTCTTC | CSARATITRNEQFF
TRBJ2-3 | NA | TRBV4-1 | many | TGCGCCAGCAGCCAAGATCCTGGCGGGGGCGCTTTGGATACGCAGTATTTT | CASSQDPGGGALDTQYF
TRBJ2-7 | TRBD1 | TRBV4-3 | many | TGCGCCAGCAGCCCCGGGGACAGGGGCGCCGAGCAGTACTTC | CASSPGDRGAEQYF
TRBJ1-3 | NA | TRBV6-6 | many | TGTGCCAGCAGTTACAGGTCGATGGGGCCGGGAAACACCATATATTTT | CASSYRSMGPGNTIYF
TRBJ2-7 | NA | TRBV4-1 | many | TGCGCCAGCAGCCAAGAACCCGGGGTCTCCTACGAGCAGTACTTC | CASSQEPGVSYEQYF
TRBJ1-1 | NA | TRBV28 | many | TGTGCCAGCAGTATTACCCGGTCCAGCACTGAAGCTTTCTTT | CASSITRSSTEAFF
TRBJ1-4 | NA | TRBV25-1 | many | TGTGCCAGCAGTGTGAGGGATAATGAAAAACTGTTTTTT | CASSVRDNEKLFF
TRBJ1-4 | NA | TRBV12-3/TRBV12-4 | many | TGTGCCAGCAGCAACCACGAAAAACTGTTTTTT | CASSNHEKLFF
TRBJ1-3 | TRBD1 | TRBV12-3/TRBV12-4 | many | TGTGCCAGCAATTCGGGACAGGGAGCTGGAAACACCATATATTTT | CASNSGQGAGNTIYF
TRBJ2-6 | NA | TRBV6-4 | once | TGTGCCAGCAGTGACTCTCGGGGCTCTGGGGCCAACGTCCTGACTTTC | CASSDSRGSGANVLTF
TRBJ2-1 | NA | TRBV27 | few | TGCGCCAGCAGTTCCAAAAACGCCTACAATGAGCAGTTCTTC | CASSSKNAYNEQFF
TRBJ1-1 | NA | TRBV7-9 | medium-sized | TGTGCCAGCAGCCAAGAACAGGACACTGAAGCTTTCTTT | CASSQEQDTEAFF
TRBJ2-5 | TRBD2 | TRBV6-6 | many | TGTGCCAGCAGTTACTTCGGACTAGCGGGAGAGGTGAAGACCCAGTACTTC | CASSYFGLAGEVKTQYF
TRBJ1-1 | NA | TRBV27 | medium-sized | TGTGCCAGCAGACCCGGGGTGAACACTGAAGCTTTCTTT | CASRPGVNTEAFF
TRBJ1-1 | NA | TRBV9 | many | TGTGCCAGCAGTTCTCCGCGGAACACTGAAGCTTTCTTT | CASSSPRNTEAFF
TRBJ2-5 | NA | TRBV9 | many | TGTGCCAGCAGCGTAGATCCCGGCGGGACCCAGTACTTC | CASSVDPGGTQYF
TRBJ1-5 | TRBD1 | TRBV20-1 | many | TGCAGTGCTGTACAGACAGGGAAACAGCCCCAGCATTTT | CSAVQTGKQPQHF
TRBJ2-3 | NA | TRBV28 | many | TGTGCCAGCCTCGGTCATCAGGGCCTGTCAGGTACGCAGTATTTT | CASLGHQGLSGTQYF
TRBJ2-3 | NA | TRBV4-2 | many | TGTGCCAGCAGCCAAGATCGGCGTCGGACAGATACGCAGTATTTT | CASSQDRRRTDTQYF
TRBJ1-4 | TRBD1 | TRBV7-8 | many | TGTGCCAGCAGCATGGGGACAGTGAATGAAAAACTGTTTTTT | CASSMGTVNEKLFF
TRBJ1-1 | NA | TRBV27 | NA | TGCGCCACCCAAGGGCGATCCAGAATAGAAGCTTTCTTT | CATQGRSRIEAFF
TRBJ2-7 | NA | TRBV20-1 | many | TGCAGTGCCCTTGGGGGCTACGAGCAGTACTTC | CSALGGYEQYF
TRBJ1-3 | NA | TRBV4-3 | many | TGCGCCAGCAGCCAAGAACGGGGTCGGGCTGGAAACACCATATATTTT | CASSQERGRAGNTIYF
TRBJ2-7 | NA | TRBV2 | many | TGTGCCAGCAGTCTAGACCGTTACGAGCAGTACTTC | CASSLDRYEQYF
TRBJ1-4 | NA | TRBV28 | many | TGTGCCAGCAGATCACCGGGACTAAATGAAAAACTGTTTTTT | CASRSPGLNEKLFF